The clone carrying this T cell receptor beta chain has ten or more counts. Trimming left V 4 bases short and J 1 base short, with 10 bases between. Germline V lookup: CDR1 LGHDT, CDR2 YNNKEL (reference sequence). This CDR3 comprises 14 residues. This sample was taken from a study of response to subunit inactivated influenza vaccine. TCRdb reprocessed the RT-PCR reads with MiXCR, giving one entry per CDR3 protein. Among more than 400,000 distinct CDR3 sequences listed, more than 7% were seen once. The TCR originated in a man aged 50-75 years who received an inactivated influenza vaccine. The source material was PBMCs from blood, sampled less than 30 months after vaccination. This chain joins TRBV3-1 and TRBJ2-5; D possibly corresponds to TRBD2 (6 bases). The CDR3 loop is CASSPPGAQETQYF. As DNA, the CDR3 is TGTGCCAGCAGCCCGCCGGGAGCCCAAGAGACCCAGTACTTC.